The T cell receptor beta chain under discussion was sequenced for a study of T cells in Graves' hyperthyroidism and ophthalmopathy. General study findings and limits: With a median lead of about six months before onset, the model predicted ophthalmopathy. Most thyroid clonotypes that were expanded above 0.001 also turned up in blood. From stable hyperthyroidism, ophthalmopathy was separated by a 13 V-J model.

Amplified TCR beta CDR3 regions derived from RNA transcripts. The HTBI primer set was used in a first-round RT-PCR of the TCR CDR3. TCRdb used MiXCR to reprocess the multiplex PCR reads, holding one entry per CDR3 protein. Among roughly 510,000 distinct CDR3 sequences listed, 40% to 55% were seen once. Germline CDR1 SGHTA, CDR2 FQGNSA. This CDR3 region has 14 residues. This clonotype was observed a single time. No antigen is known for it. Sequenced: peripheral blood or thyroid tissue (not recorded which). The chain has TRBV7-2 and TRBJ1-5, with D unresolved. The DNA end is more similar to TRBJ2-3, so the J call may be wrong. This clonotype originated in an adult woman with Graves' disease, either hyperthyroidism or ophthalmopathy (not recorded which). As DNA, the CDR3 is TGTGCCAGCAGCTTAGGTAGCAGTGGAGATACGCAGTATTTT. Its protein product is CASSLGSSGDTQYF.